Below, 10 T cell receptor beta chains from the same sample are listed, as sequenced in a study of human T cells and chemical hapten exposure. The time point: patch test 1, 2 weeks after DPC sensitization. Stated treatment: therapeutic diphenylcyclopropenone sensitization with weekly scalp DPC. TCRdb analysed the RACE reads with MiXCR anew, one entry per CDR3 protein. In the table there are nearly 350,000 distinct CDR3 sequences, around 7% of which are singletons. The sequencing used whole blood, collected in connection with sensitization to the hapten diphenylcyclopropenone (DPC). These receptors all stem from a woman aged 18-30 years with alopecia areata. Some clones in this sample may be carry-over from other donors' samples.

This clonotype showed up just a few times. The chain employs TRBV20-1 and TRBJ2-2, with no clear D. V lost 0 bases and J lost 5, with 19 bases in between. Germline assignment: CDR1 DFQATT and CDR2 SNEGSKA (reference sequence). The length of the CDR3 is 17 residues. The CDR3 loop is CSARDPSGRPSTGELFF. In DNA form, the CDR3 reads TGCAGTGCTAGAGACCCCTCGGGCAGGCCGTCGACCGGGGAGCTGTTTTTT.

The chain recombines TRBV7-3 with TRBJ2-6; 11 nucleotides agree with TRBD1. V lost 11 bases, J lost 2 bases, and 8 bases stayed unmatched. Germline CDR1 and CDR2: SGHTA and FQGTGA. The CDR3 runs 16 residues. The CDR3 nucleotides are TGTGCCTCGTCCGGGACAGGGGGACCTGGGGCCAACGTCCTGACTTTC. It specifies CASSGTGGPGANVLTF.

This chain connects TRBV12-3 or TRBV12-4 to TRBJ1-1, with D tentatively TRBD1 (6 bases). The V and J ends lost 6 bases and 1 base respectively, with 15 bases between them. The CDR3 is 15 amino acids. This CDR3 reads CASSSSRTANTEAFF. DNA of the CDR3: TGTGCCAGCAGCTCTTCTCGGACAGCGAACACTGAAGCTTTCTTT.

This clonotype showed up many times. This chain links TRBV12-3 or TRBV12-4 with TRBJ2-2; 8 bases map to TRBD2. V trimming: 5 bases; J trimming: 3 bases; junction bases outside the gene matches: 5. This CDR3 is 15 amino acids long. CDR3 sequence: CASSPGGRYTGELFF. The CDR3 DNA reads TGTGCCAGCAGTCCGGGGGGGCGGTACACCGGGGAGCTGTTTTTT.

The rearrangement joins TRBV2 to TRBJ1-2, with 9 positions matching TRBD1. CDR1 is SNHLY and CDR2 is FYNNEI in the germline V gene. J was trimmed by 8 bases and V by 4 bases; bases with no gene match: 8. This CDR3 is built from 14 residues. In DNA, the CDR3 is TGTGCCAGCAGTGCGGAAAGACAGGGGGGAGGCTACACCTTC. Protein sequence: CASSAERQGGGYTF.

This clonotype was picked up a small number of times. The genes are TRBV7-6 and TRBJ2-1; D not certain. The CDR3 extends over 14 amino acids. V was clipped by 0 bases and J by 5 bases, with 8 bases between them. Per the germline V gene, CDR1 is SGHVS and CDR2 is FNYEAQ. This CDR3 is CASSLAPLHNEQFF. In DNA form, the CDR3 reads TGTGCCAGCAGCTTAGCACCACTCCACAATGAGCAGTTCTTC.

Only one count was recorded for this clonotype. CDR3 in amino acids: CASSELAGDGDTQYF. CDR3 in DNA: TGTGCCAGCAGCGAGTTAGCGGGGGATGGAGATACGCAGTATTTT. This chain uses TRBV5-6 with TRBJ2-3, with 9 bases aligning to TRBD2. This CDR3 has 15 amino acids. The V segment lost 4 bases and the J segment 5 bases; nucleotides outside the gene matches: 8. Germline-derived CDR1 and CDR2 are SGHDT and YYEEEE.

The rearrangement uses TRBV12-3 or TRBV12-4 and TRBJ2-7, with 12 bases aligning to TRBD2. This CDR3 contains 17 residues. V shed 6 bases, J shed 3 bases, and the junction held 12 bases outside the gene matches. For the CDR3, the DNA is TGTGCCAGCAGGGGAGGGACTAGCGGGCGTCTATTCTACGAGCAGTACTTC. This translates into CASRGGTSGRLFYEQYF.

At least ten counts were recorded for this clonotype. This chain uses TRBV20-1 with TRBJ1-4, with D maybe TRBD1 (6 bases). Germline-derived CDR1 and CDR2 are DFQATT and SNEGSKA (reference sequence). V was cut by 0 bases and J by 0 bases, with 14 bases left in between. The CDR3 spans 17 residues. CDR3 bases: TGCAGTGCTAGAGATTTGTTGGGGGCCTCAACTAATGAAAAACTGTTTTTT. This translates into CSARDLLGASTNEKLFF.

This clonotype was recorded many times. The CDR3 loop is CASSPGQGNTGELFF. CDR3 nucleotide sequence: TGTGCCAGCAGCCCCGGACAGGGCAACACCGGGGAGCTGTTTTTT. The gene calls are TRBV5-5 and TRBJ2-2; TRBD1 matches 8 bases. CDR1 and CDR2 (germline): SGHKS, YYEKEE (reference sequence). V shed 4 bases and J 2 bases; nucleotides not matched to a gene: 4. The CDR3 spans 15 residues.